What follows are 4 T cell receptor beta chains derived from one specimen sequenced in a study of T cell responses to AZD1222 COVID-19 vaccine. TCRdb's table, derived via immunoSEQ multiplex PCR, lists solely in-frame clones and lacks some. The data hold 95,000 to 150,000 clones, with roughly nine tenths observed a single time. Sequencing used peripheral blood, obtained on day 0 of AZD1222 vaccination. The receptors were sampled from an adult in good health.

This clone was found a few times. The chain is built from TRBV7-7 and TRBJ1-4; no definite D call. This CDR3 has 15 amino acids. Trimming removed 1 base at V and 0 bases at J, with 6 bases between. Germline assignment: CDR1 SSHAT and CDR2 FNYEAQ (reference sequence). CDR3 loop: CASSLVRATNEKLFF. CDR3 in DNA: TGTGCCAGCAGCTTAGTCAGAGCAACTAATGAAAAACTGTTTTTT.

Only one count was recorded for this clone. V usage is TRBV6-6 and J usage is TRBJ2-7; no firm D call. V was cut by 7 bases and J by 0 bases, with 7 bases left in between. Germline CDR1 reads MNHNY; CDR2 reads SVGAGI (reference sequence). The CDR3 contains 12 residues. CDR3 nucleotides: TGTGCCAGCAAAGGGCTCTCCTACGAGCAGTACTTC. Amino acids: CASKGLSYEQYF.

This chain connects TRBV28 to TRBJ1-1; 7 bases are shared with TRBD1. This CDR3 contains 13 residues. CDR1 and CDR2 from the germline V gene are MDHEN and SYDVKM. V was clipped by 5 bases and J by 10 bases; unmatched bases: 10. The CDR3 sequence is CASSEQGPIGAFF. The CDR3, as DNA: TGTGCCAGCAGTGAACAGGGGCCGATCGGAGCTTTCTTT.

Here the CDR3 DNA reads TGTGCCAGCAGTGCTCCGGGACTAGCGGGAGGCCACCGGAACACCGGGGAGCTGTTTTTT. Amino acids: CASSAPGLAGGHRNTGELFF. The rearrangement joins TRBV6-2 or TRBV6-3 to TRBJ2-2; 15 bases are a match to TRBD2. Germline V lookup: CDR1 MNHEY, CDR2 SVGEGT. The junction had 11 bases not matched to a gene; V was cut back by 5 bases and J by 1 base. The CDR3 runs to 20 residues.